The T cell receptor (beta chain) under discussion was sequenced for a study of CD8 T cells in ankylosing spondylitis. This clonotype was picked up many times. Germline-derived CDR1 and CDR2 are SGDLS and YYNGEE. The junction had 4 bases not matched to a gene; V was cut back by 0 bases and J by 8 bases. The CDR3 length is 14 residues. As the method for making TCR beta libraries, quantitative 5'-RACE with molecular barcodes was used. Using its own MiXCR run on the 5' RACE reads, TCRdb lists one record per CDR3 protein. The table has approximately 38,000 distinct CDR3 sequences, less than 3% seen once. Sequenced sample: blood, either unsorted or a sorted T cell fraction (not recorded which). The rearrangement links TRBV9 to TRBJ2-1, with TRBD2 matching 8 bases. The origin of this receptor is a male donor with ankylosing spondylitis or in good health (not recorded which). The CDR3 DNA is TGTGCCAGCAGCGTAGTGGGGACTAGGGATGAGCAGTTCTTC. Protein product: CASSVVGTRDEQFF.